The 5 T cell receptor beta chains reported below all come from one sample, sequenced in a study of T cells after yellow fever vaccination. One entry per CDR3 protein, called by TCRdb with MiXCR from the 5' RACE reads. The sample carries fewer than 450,000 distinct CDR3 sequences, 7% to 10% recorded once. The input for sequencing was PBMCs, taken about 49 days after the first yellow fever vaccination. These receptors were taken from a man between 18 and 35 years old who received the YFV17D yellow fever vaccine.

This clonotype came up many times. The chain is built from TRBV28 and TRBJ2-1; no reliable D call. The CDR3 is made up of 13 amino acids. Trimming left V 6 bases short and J 9 bases short, with 15 bases between. Germline lookup yields CDR1 MDHEN and CDR2 SYDVKM. The CDR3 sequence is CASSVPKTGEQFF. The CDR3 region has the DNA TGTGCCAGCAGCGTCCCAAAGACCGGTGAGCAGTTCTTC.

This clonotype was counted a few times. The CDR3 spells CASSVGTRLNYGYTF. The CDR3, as DNA: TGTGCCAGCAGCGTAGGGACTAGGCTTAACTATGGCTACACCTTC. The chain uses TRBV9 and TRBJ1-2; no firm D call. The CDR3 length is 15 residues. Between the trimmed V and J ends, which lost 0 bases and 1 base, there was a span of 10 bases. Germline CDR1 reads SGDLS; CDR2 reads YYNGEE.

This clonotype was seen a few times. The V and J genes are TRBV7-6 and TRBJ1-5, with D perhaps TRBD1 (5 bases). CDR1 SGHVS and CDR2 FNYEAQ come from the germline V gene. V was shortened by 5 bases and J by 6 bases, with 14 bases between the two germline ends. This CDR3 contains 14 residues. The DNA for the CDR3 is TGTGCCAGCAGCCTCTCCGGGGGTTCTCAGCCCCAGCATTTT. Protein product: CASSLSGGSQPQHF.

This clonotype was recorded a few times. This rearrangement joins TRBV28 to TRBJ2-3; perhaps TRBD1 as D (5 bases). The CDR3 has 14 residues. Per germline, CDR1 MDHEN and CDR2 SYDVKM. V was shortened by 2 bases and J by 4 bases, with 10 bases between the two germline ends. CDR3 sequence reads: CASSLRSTADTQYF. The CDR3 DNA is TGTGCCAGCAGTTTAAGGTCGACAGCAGATACGCAGTATTTT.

In this sample, this clonotype turned up a few times. The rearrangement links TRBV7-2 to TRBJ2-3; TRBD2 aligns across 9 bases. This CDR3 has 14 residues. Looked up from germline, CDR1 is SGHTA and CDR2 is FQGNSA. With V trimmed by 5 bases and J by 11 bases, 11 bases remained unmatched. This CDR3 reads CASSPSSGANVQYF. The CDR3 bases are TGTGCCAGCAGCCCCTCTAGCGGGGCAAATGTGCAGTATTTT. Looking up the rest from reference TRBV7-2 and TRBJ2-3 gives the full variable domain: GAGVSQSPSNKVTEKGKDVELRCDPISGHTALYWYRQSLGQGLEFLIYFQGNSAPDKSGLPSDRFSAERTGGSVSTLTIQRTQQEDSAVYLCASSPSSGANVQYFGPGTRLTVL.